Listed here are 32 T cell receptor beta chains from one sample, sequenced in a study of OX40 agonist ivuxolimab in advanced cancers. This table comes from immunoSEQ multiplex PCR, and its TCRdb copy is limited to in-frame clones, with some not included. The sample records 70,000 to 75,000 clones, around 88% being singletons. The sequencing here drew on CD4+ or CD8+ T cells sorted from blood, taken in a trial of the OX40 agonist ivuxolimab. The source of these receptors is an adult with an advanced solid tumor such as melanoma, head and neck, liver or kidney cancer.

This clone was seen a single time. The V gene is TRBV5-1, the J gene TRBJ2-6, with D uncertain. V lost 6 bases and J 0 bases, leaving 10 bases between the germline ends. CDR1 and CDR2 (germline): SGHRS, YFSETQ. The CDR3 sequence is 15 residues long. CDR3 in amino acids: CASKEFSSGANVLTF. CDR3 DNA sequence: TGCGCCAGCAAAGAGTTTAGCTCTGGGGCCAACGTCCTGACTTTC. The full variable domain, in which reference TRBV5-1 and TRBJ2-6 provide the parts outside the CDR3, is KAGVTQTPRYLIKTRGQQVTLSCSPISGHRSVSWYQQTPGQGLQFLFEYFSETQRNKGNFPGRFSGRQFSNSRSEMNVSTLELGDSALYLCASKEFSSGANVLTFGAGSRLTVL.

This chain joins TRBV28 and TRBJ2-5; either TRBD1 or TRBD2 may fit D (5 bases each). The V gene's germline CDR1 is MDHEN and CDR2 SYDVKM. Trimming shortened V by 5 bases and J by 5 bases, and 18 bases separated the two germline ends. The CDR3 covers 15 residues. Written as DNA, the CDR3 is TGTGCCAGCAGTGGTCCGGGGACCGCTGTGGAGACCCAGTACTTC. Protein product: CASSGPGTAVETQYF.

The rearrangement joins TRBV10-3 to TRBJ2-1; 9 nucleotides match TRBD2. The CDR3 extends over 16 amino acids. V gave up 4 bases and J gave up 4 bases; unmatched junction bases: 8. Germline V CDR1 and CDR2: ENHRY, SYGVKD. CDR3 in amino acids: CAISVILAGGYNEQFF. As DNA, the CDR3 is TGTGCCATCAGTGTTATTCTTGCGGGGGGGTACAATGAGCAGTTCTTC.

A single count supports this clone. The chain couples TRBV19 to TRBJ2-1; 12 nucleotides match TRBD2. CDR3 length: 16 residues. CDR1 LNHDA and CDR2 SQIVND come from the germline V gene (reference sequence). With V trimmed by 2 bases and J by 5 bases, 4 bases remained unmatched. The CDR3 loop reads CASSINGLAGHNEQFF. CDR3 DNA sequence: TGTGCCAGTAGTATAAACGGACTAGCGGGACACAATGAGCAGTTCTTC.

V usage is TRBV6-5 and J usage is TRBJ1-2, with TRBD1 as a possible D gene (5 bases). The CDR3 runs to 14 residues. Trimming took off 0 bases at V and 2 bases at J, with 7 bases between the two ends. Looked up from germline, CDR1 is MNHEY and CDR2 is SVGAGI. The CDR3 coding sequence is TGTGCCAGCAGTTACTCGGGGCGGAACTATGGCTACACCTTC. The encoded protein is CASSYSGRNYGYTF.

The gene calls are TRBV23-1 and TRBJ2-5; D perhaps matches TRBD1 (6 bases). TRBV23-1 is an ORF, and what it does is uncertain. The CDR3 loop spans 17 amino acids. V dropped 3 bases and J dropped 0 bases, with 17 bases sitting between them. The CDR3 DNA reads as TGCGCCAGCAGTCACGAGGACAGAGAGTCTTACCAAGAGACCCAGTACTTC. Translation: CASSHEDRESYQETQYF.

J is TRBJ1-2 and V is TRBV6-1; TRBD1 might be the D (6 bases). The CDR3 loop spans 13 amino acids. Germline loops: CDR1 MNHNS, CDR2 SASEGT. Trimming left V 1 base short and J 8 bases short, with 11 bases between. CDR3 DNA sequence: TGTGCCAGCAGTGAAGAGAGGGGGACAGGCTACACCTTC. Translation gives CASSEERGTGYTF.

The chain uses TRBV6-6 and TRBJ2-7, with 11 bases matching TRBD1. The CDR3 is made up of 15 amino acids. V lost 2 bases, J lost 4 bases, and 4 bases stayed unmatched. From germline, CDR1 is MNHNY and CDR2 SVGAGI (reference sequence). The chain's CDR3 is CASSYGQGASYEQYF. The CDR3 bases are TGTGCCAGCAGTTACGGACAGGGGGCCTCGTACGAGCAGTACTTC.

The chain joins TRBV2 to TRBJ1-6; 7 bases match TRBD1. With 8 bases clipped from V and 10 bases from J, the junction kept 11 bases outside the gene matches. Per germline, CDR1 SNHLY and CDR2 FYNNEI. The CDR3 is made up of 14 amino acids. The CDR3 nucleotides are TGTGCCAGCGACCCACAGGGGACCTCCTCACCCCTCCACTTT. Its translation is CASDPQGTSSPLHF.

J is TRBJ2-3 and V is TRBV10-1, with 8 bases lining up with TRBD2. Trimming at V came to 2 bases and at J to 7 bases, leaving 5 bases not matched to a gene. CDR1 is WNHNN and CDR2 is SYGVQD in the germline V gene (reference sequence). The CDR3 consists of 14 residues. The CDR3 DNA sequence: TGCGCCAGCAGTGAGATTCGGGGGGGCCATACGCAGTATTTT. Protein product: CASSEIRGGHTQYF.

V usage is TRBV5-1 and J usage is TRBJ1-1; D is unresolved. CDR3 length: 13 residues. Trimming pared 3 bases from V and 1 base from J, leaving 7 bases between. CDR1 is SGHRS and CDR2 is YFSETQ in the germline V gene. CDR3 coding DNA: TGCGCCAGCAGCTCCGTCACGAACACTGAAGCTTTCTTT. The encoded protein is CASSSVTNTEAFF.

The chain employs TRBV2 and TRBJ1-2, with 7 nucleotides matching TRBD1. Germline loops: CDR1 SNHLY, CDR2 FYNNEI. J was trimmed by 3 bases and V by 8 bases; bases with no gene match: 3. The CDR3 length is 12 residues. As DNA, the CDR3 is TGTGCCAGCGGAGGGACAGACTATGGCTACACCTTC. Translation: CASGGTDYGYTF.

The chain is built from TRBV6-6 and TRBJ2-6; D is uncertain. Per germline, CDR1 MNHNY and CDR2 SVGAGI (reference sequence). The V end lost 2 bases, the J end lost 0 bases, and 5 bases lay between the germline ends. The CDR3 extends over 15 amino acids. This chain's CDR3 is CASSYEPSGANVLTF. DNA for the CDR3: TGTGCCAGCAGTTACGAACCCTCTGGGGCCAACGTCCTGACTTTC.

A single count supports this clone. CDR3 protein: CASSHSGGSYEQYF. The CDR3 DNA sequence: TGTGCCAGCAGCCATAGCGGGGGCTCCTACGAGCAGTACTTC. The rearrangement uses TRBV7-6 and TRBJ2-7; 9 bases line up with TRBD2. CDR3 length: 14 residues. Trimming cost V 5 bases and J 0 bases; bases outside gene matches: 2. Germline V gene lookup returns CDR1 SGHVS and CDR2 FNYEAQ.

The rearrangement uses TRBV18 and TRBJ2-5; D unresolved. Germline V gene data show CDR1 as KGHSH and CDR2 as LQKENI. This CDR3 is 13 amino acids long. The V end was cut by 0 bases, the J end by 5 bases, with 7 bases between. The CDR3 nucleotides read TGTGCCAGCTCACCACCCGTGATGGAGACCCAGTACTTC. It translates to CASSPPVMETQYF. Supplemented by reference TRBV18 and TRBJ2-5, the full variable domain reads NAGVMQNPRHLVRRRGQEARLRCSPMKGHSHVYWYRQLPEEGLKFMVYLQKENIIDESGMPKERFSAEFPKEGPSILRIQQVVRGDSAAYFCASSPPVMETQYFGPGTRLLVL.

The V gene is TRBV4-1, the J gene TRBJ2-3; 8 nucleotides match TRBD2. V trimming: 1 base; J trimming: 4 bases; junction bases outside the gene matches: 7. The CDR3 runs 16 residues. Germline V gene lookup returns CDR1 MGHRA and CDR2 YSYEKL. The CDR3 DNA sequence: TGCGCCAGCAGCCAAGGGCCAGCGGGGGTGTCAGATACGCAGTATTTT. Its translation: CASSQGPAGVSDTQYF.

This chain joins TRBV5-6 and TRBJ2-7; 7 positions match TRBD1. Germline V gene lookup returns CDR1 SGHDT and CDR2 YYEEEE. V trimming: 4 bases; J trimming: 3 bases; junction bases outside the gene matches: 7. The CDR3 extends over 14 amino acids. The CDR3: CASSPRQGIYEQYF. The CDR3, as DNA: TGTGCCAGCAGCCCTCGACAGGGTATCTACGAGCAGTACTTC.

The gene calls are TRBV7-8 and TRBJ2-5, with D possibly being TRBD1 or TRBD2 (5 bases each). Deletions cut 5 bases from V and 3 bases from J, with 13 bases between. The CDR3 covers 14 residues. Germline V gene lookup returns CDR1 SGHVS and CDR2 FQNEAQ. CDR3 amino acids: CASSTLGREETQYF. CDR3 DNA sequence: TGTGCCAGCAGCACCCTGGGACGGGAAGAGACCCAGTACTTC.

This sequence joins TRBV18 and TRBJ2-7; no definite D call. The length of the CDR3 is 14 residues. Germline CDR1 reads KGHSH; CDR2 reads LQKENI. Trimming took 6 bases from V and 5 from J, leaving 17 bases between them. The CDR3 spells CASSSTQEMDEQYF. As DNA, the CDR3 is TGTGCCAGCTCGTCAACTCAGGAAATGGACGAGCAGTACTTC.

The J gene is TRBJ2-6, the V gene TRBV4-1; D is undetermined. Germline V CDR1 and CDR2: MGHRA, YSYEKL. V was pared by 8 bases and J by 0 bases, with 11 bases between. CDR3 size: 15 residues. The CDR3 loop reads CASGSRSSGANVLTF. The CDR3 region has the DNA TGCGCCAGCGGTTCAAGGTCCTCTGGGGCCAACGTCCTGACTTTC.

This rearrangement joins TRBV7-3 to TRBJ2-3; the D is unclear. V was shortened by 4 bases and J by 2 bases, with 10 bases between the two germline ends. This CDR3 has 14 residues. Germline-derived CDR1 and CDR2 are SGHTA and FQGTGA. CDR3 sequence: CASSSPSTTDTQYF. CDR3 in DNA: TGTGCCAGCAGCTCCCCTTCTACCACAGATACGCAGTATTTT.

To note about this clone: This sample also contains other DNA sequences that code for the same CDR3. The chain recombines TRBV30 with TRBJ2-7; D is uncertain. From germline, CDR1 is GTSNPN and CDR2 SVGIG (reference sequence). V gave up 0 bases and J gave up 4 bases, with 4 bases separating them. This CDR3 comprises 11 residues. Written as DNA, the CDR3 is TGTGCCTGGAGTGTAAGTTACGAGCAGTACTTC. Amino acid sequence: CAWSVSYEQYF.

This chain uses TRBV5-1 with TRBJ2-7; 8 positions match TRBD2. This CDR3 is 14 amino acids long. Germline V gene lookup returns CDR1 SGHRS and CDR2 YFSETQ. V was clipped by 4 bases and J by 3 bases; unmatched bases: 6. CDR3 residues: CASSPRGGSYEQYF. Written as DNA, the CDR3 is TGCGCCAGCAGCCCTCGGGGGGGGAGCTACGAGCAGTACTTC.

The CDR3 region is CASKKPLAGGYEQYF. The CDR3 nucleotides are TGTGCCAGCAAAAAACCGCTAGCGGGGGGCTACGAGCAGTACTTC. The chain employs TRBV28 and TRBJ2-7, with 11 bases lining up with TRBD2. Per germline, CDR1 MDHEN and CDR2 SYDVKM. Trimming took 7 bases from V and 3 from J; bases not matched to a gene: 8. The CDR3 runs to 15 residues.

The chain links TRBV5-1 to TRBJ1-5, with D perhaps TRBD1 (5 bases). The V gene lost 0 bases and the J gene lost 7 bases, with 11 bases spanning the gap. Germline V gives CDR1 SGHRS, CDR2 YFSETQ. This CDR3 has 14 residues. CDR3: CASSLDGAGQPQHF. The CDR3 DNA reads as TGCGCCAGCAGCTTGGACGGGGCTGGGCAGCCCCAGCATTTT. Based on the CDR3 plus reference TRBV5-1 and TRBJ1-5, the full variable domain is KAGVTQTPRYLIKTRGQQVTLSCSPISGHRSVSWYQQTPGQGLQFLFEYFSETQRNKGNFPGRFSGRQFSNSRSEMNVSTLELGDSALYLCASSLDGAGQPQHFGDGTRLSIL.

The J gene is TRBJ1-1, the V gene TRBV5-6, with 9 positions matching TRBD1. Trimming removed 4 bases from V and 11 bases from J; junction bases left unmatched: 3. The CDR3 has 11 residues. Germline V gives CDR1 SGHDT, CDR2 YYEEEE. CDR3 bases: TGTGCCAGCAGCATCGGACAGGGGGCTTTCTTT. It specifies CASSIGQGAFF. The full variable domain, completed using reference TRBV5-6 and TRBJ1-1, is DAGVTQSPTHLIKTRGQQVTLRCSPKSGHDTVSWYQQALGQGPQFIFQYYEEEERQRGNFPDRFSGHQFPNYSSELNVNALLLGDSALYLCASSIGQGAFFGQGTRLTVV.

The chain couples TRBV6-6 to TRBJ1-6, with 7 bases fitting TRBD1. CDR1 is MNHNY, CDR2 SVGAGI, per germline (reference sequence). The V gene end was trimmed by 5 bases and the J gene end by 4 bases; junction bases not matched to a gene: 8. The CDR3 has 16 residues. The CDR3 spells CASSRSRQGYNSPLHF. The CDR3 DNA follows: TGTGCCAGCAGTAGGAGCCGACAGGGATATAATTCACCCCTCCACTTT.

This chain links TRBV7-2 with TRBJ1-6, with TRBD1 identical over 10 bases. The germline V gene has CDR1 SGHTA and CDR2 FQGNSA. Trimming took 5 bases from V and 10 from J; bases not matched to a gene: 8. This CDR3 region has 15 residues. CDR3 protein: CASSLSDRGLSPLHF. In DNA, the CDR3 is TGTGCCAGCAGCCTTTCGGACAGGGGGTTATCACCCCTCCACTTT. Full variable domain (outside the CDR3, taken from reference TRBV7-2 and TRBJ1-6): GAGVSQSPSNKVTEKGKDVELRCDPISGHTALYWYRQSLGQGLEFLIYFQGNSAPDKSGLPSDRFSAERTGGSVSTLTIQRTQQEDSAVYLCASSLSDRGLSPLHFGNGTRLTVT.

The genes are TRBV2 and TRBJ2-7; 7 positions match TRBD2. V dropped 2 bases and J dropped 3; count of bases not matched to a gene: 4. This CDR3 spans 14 amino acids. Germline V gives CDR1 SNHLY, CDR2 FYNNEI. The CDR3 region has the DNA TGTGCCAGCAGTGAACTAGCGGCTAACTACGAGCAGTACTTC. It is translated as CASSELAANYEQYF.

This chain links TRBV6-5 with TRBJ2-7; D possibly corresponds to TRBD2 (7 bases). This CDR3 comprises 15 residues. V gave up 6 bases and J gave up 2 bases, with 17 bases separating them. The germline CDR1 and CDR2 sequences are MNHEY and SVGAGI. The CDR3, as DNA: TGTGCCAGCAGACAGGGACTAAGCGGGGCCTACGAGCAGTACTTC. Translation: CASRQGLSGAYEQYF.

This clone has only one observation. The J gene is TRBJ1-1, the V gene TRBV7-9, with D tentatively TRBD1 (6 bases). Per germline, CDR1 SEHNR and CDR2 FQNEAQ (reference sequence). Trimming left V 4 bases short and J 1 base short, with 16 bases between. The CDR3 runs 16 residues. The CDR3 protein is CASSSPGGQTNTEAFF. Written as DNA, the CDR3 is TGTGCCAGCAGCTCACCGGGGGGGCAGACGAACACTGAAGCTTTCTTT.

The chain couples TRBV7-6 to TRBJ2-1; D is tentatively TRBD1 or TRBD2 (5 bases each). The V end lost 5 bases, the J end lost 7 bases, and 30 bases lay between the germline ends. The CDR3 runs to 19 residues. Germline lookup yields CDR1 SGHVS and CDR2 FNYEAQ. The CDR3 sequence is CASSPRPGTTISPPNEQFF. The CDR3 DNA reads as TGTGCCAGCAGCCCTCGCCCCGGGACCACCATCTCCCCCCCTAATGAGCAGTTCTTC.